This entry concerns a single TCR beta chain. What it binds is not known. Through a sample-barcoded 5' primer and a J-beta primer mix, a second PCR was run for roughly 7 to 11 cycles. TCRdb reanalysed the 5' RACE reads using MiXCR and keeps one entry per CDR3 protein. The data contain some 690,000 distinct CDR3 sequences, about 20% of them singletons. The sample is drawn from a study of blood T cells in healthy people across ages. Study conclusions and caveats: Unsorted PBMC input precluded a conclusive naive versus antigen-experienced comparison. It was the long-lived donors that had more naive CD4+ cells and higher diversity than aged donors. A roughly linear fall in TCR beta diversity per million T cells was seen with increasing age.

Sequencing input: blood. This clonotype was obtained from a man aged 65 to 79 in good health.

In DNA form, the CDR3 reads TGTGCCAGCAGCCCGCATGTGAGGTCGCAGTTCTTC. Its translation is CASSPHVRSQFF. The chain combines TRBV6-2 or TRBV6-3 with TRBJ2-1; D not resolved. CDR1 is MNHEY, CDR2 SVGEGT, per germline. The CDR3 runs to 12 residues. V lost 6 bases and J lost 12, with 15 bases in between.